This passage covers 20 T cell receptor beta chains from one sample sequenced in a study of early T cells in non-severe SARS-CoV-2 infection (dated by TCRdb to about 2021). The method behind the library was 5' RACE. For sequencing, a NextSeq 500 was employed. TCRdb reran the public reads through fastp at Q25 and MiXCR, keeping productive beta chains. Entries that share a CDR3 protein sequence are merged under the most common genes and DNA. A total of about 66,000 distinct CDR3 sequences appear in this sample, less than 15% of them only once. In total, the top ten clones hold about 7.7% of the sample. What was sequenced was whole blood. The receptor source for this set is an adult who was a healthcare worker with PCR-confirmed SARS-CoV-2 infection or an uninfected control (not recorded which).

This clonotype was detected a few times. V gene TRBV11-2 combines with J gene TRBJ1-1; 7 nucleotides align to TRBD1. The CDR3 length is 15 residues. Per the germline V gene, CDR1 is SGHAT and CDR2 is FQNNGV. The J segment lost 3 bases and the V segment lost 5 bases, leaving 9 bases of the junction unmatched. CDR3 coding DNA: TGTGCCAGCAGCCCCATGACAGGGAGGGACACTGAAGCTTTCTTT. It specifies CASSPMTGRDTEAFF.

This clonotype was seen more than once but under ten times. The V call is TRBV4-2, the J call TRBJ2-1; TRBD2 matches 10 bases. After removal of 4 bases from V and 1 base from J, the junction contained 4 bases not matched to a gene. This CDR3 is built from 16 residues. Germline V lookup: CDR1 LGHNA, CDR2 YNFKEQ. The DNA for the CDR3 is TGTGCCAGCAGCCCTAGGACTAGCGGATCCTACAATGAGCAGTTCTTC. Its protein product is CASSPRTSGSYNEQFF.

This chain uses TRBV11-1 with TRBJ2-5, with 12 bases lining up with TRBD2. In germline, CDR1 is SGHAT, CDR2 FQDESV (reference sequence). The CDR3 is made up of 17 amino acids. The J segment lost 1 base and the V segment lost 2 bases, leaving 5 bases of the junction unmatched. CDR3: CASSLNLAGGLQETQYF. The DNA of the CDR3 is TGTGCCAGCAGCTTAAATCTAGCGGGAGGGCTCCAAGAGACCCAGTACTTC. Drawing the rest from reference TRBV11-1 and TRBJ2-5, the complete variable domain is EAEVAQSPRYKITEKSQAVAFWCDPISGHATLYWYRQILGQGPELLVQFQDESVVDDSQLPKDRFSAERLKGVDSTLKIQPAELGDSAMYLCASSLNLAGGLQETQYFGPGTRLLVL.

The V and J genes are TRBV29-1 and TRBJ2-6, with D maybe TRBD1 (6 bases). The CDR3 is made up of 15 amino acids. V gave up 5 bases and J gave up 0 bases, with 11 bases separating them. Germline assignment: CDR1 SQVTM and CDR2 ANQGSEA. CDR3 DNA sequence: TGCAGCGTTACGGACAGCCTCTCTGGGGCCAACGTCCTGACTTTC. It encodes CSVTDSLSGANVLTF.

This clonotype was observed a handful of times. The chain is built from TRBV29-1 and TRBJ1-1; D is perhaps TRBD1 (6 bases). Germline loops: CDR1 SQVTM, CDR2 ANQGSEA. This CDR3 region has 14 residues. V shed 8 bases and J shed 1 base, with 17 bases lying between them. The CDR3: CSSKTGTSNTEAFF. The CDR3 region has the DNA TGCAGCTCAAAGACCGGGACATCGAACACTGAAGCTTTCTTT.

This clonotype was seen a few times. The chain couples TRBV7-9 to TRBJ1-2; D ambiguous. Trimming left V 5 bases short and J 8 bases short, with 18 bases between. This CDR3 region has 14 residues. Germline V lookup: CDR1 SEHNR, CDR2 FQNEAQ (reference sequence). DNA of the CDR3: TGTGCCAGCAGCCCACGAGAGCGGGTTGGAGGCTACACCTTC. Amino acids: CASSPRERVGGYTF.

This clonotype was counted ten times or more. This chain links TRBV6-6 with TRBJ1-2; D call uncertain. Germline V gene lookup returns CDR1 MNHNY and CDR2 SVGAGI (reference sequence). Trimming took off 6 bases at V and 2 bases at J, with 7 bases between the two ends. CDR3 length: 12 amino acids. The CDR3 reads CASSRSNYGYTF. The CDR3 DNA is TGTGCCAGCAGCCGTTCGAACTATGGCTACACCTTC.

At least ten counts were recorded for this clonotype. The genes are TRBV7-3 and TRBJ2-3, with D possibly matching TRBD2 (6 bases). Germline lookup yields CDR1 SGHTA and CDR2 FQGTGA. The CDR3 runs 15 residues. V was trimmed by 5 bases and J by 3 bases, leaving 15 bases between them. The CDR3 bases are TGTGCCAGCAGCCGCCTCGGCGGGAATACAGATACGCAGTATTTT. Amino acids: CASSRLGGNTDTQYF.

This clonotype has a handful of counts. The J gene is TRBJ2-5, the V gene TRBV12-2; the D segment call TRBD1 is taken from the table without a DNA check. TRBV12-2 has pseudogene status. The CDR3 runs to 18 residues. DNA of the CDR3: TGTGCAAGTCGCCCCGAGGGGGCTCTTTACCCCGGAACGGAGACCCAGTACTTC. Protein sequence: CASRPEGALYPGTETQYF.

This clonotype has ten or more counts. V gene TRBV29-1 combines with J gene TRBJ2-1, with a weak D call TRBD2 (6 bases). Trimming took off 7 bases at V and 5 bases at J, with 9 bases between the two ends. Germline V lookup: CDR1 SQVTM, CDR2 ANQGSEA. This CDR3 contains 11 residues. This chain's CDR3 is CSAGTHNEQFF. The CDR3 DNA is TGCAGCGCCGGGACTCACAATGAGCAGTTCTTC.

The chain combines TRBV11-2 with TRBJ2-5; D is uncertain. This CDR3 has 12 residues. Looked up from germline, CDR1 is SGHAT and CDR2 is FQNNGV. V lost 5 bases, J lost 10 bases, and 14 bases lay in between. For the CDR3, the DNA is TGTGCCAGCAGCAACTCTTACTGGGACCAGTACTTC. Translated: CASSNSYWDQYF.

This clonotype has more than one count but fewer than ten. The chain has TRBV30 and TRBJ2-4, with TRBD1 as a possible D gene (6 bases). The CDR3 contains 12 residues. In germline, CDR1 is GTSNPN, CDR2 SVGIG (reference sequence). Trimming took 0 bases from V and 13 from J, leaving 13 bases between them. The CDR3, as DNA: TGTGCCTGGAGTGTATTCAGGGGACGGCAGTACTTC. Translation: CAWSVFRGRQYF.

Worth noting for this clonotype: With a much larger clone just one base away, this may be a read error. The rearrangement uses TRBV11-2 and TRBJ1-3; a possible D gene is TRBD1 (6 bases). The germline gives CDR1 SGHAT, CDR2 FQNNGV. The CDR3 loop spans 17 amino acids. The CDR3 DNA sequence: TGTGCCACCAGCTTGGGGGCAGGGAAATTCTCTGGAAACACCATATATTTT. As protein: CATSLGAGKFSGNTIYF.

There are a few counts of this clonotype. This rearrangement joins TRBV7-8 to TRBJ2-1, with 10 nucleotides matching TRBD2. V shed 2 bases, J shed 3 bases, and the junction held 7 bases outside the gene matches. CDR1 and CDR2 from the germline V gene are SGHVS and FQNEAQ. The CDR3 contains 17 residues. Here the CDR3 reads CASSLSGGLAIYNEQFF. The CDR3 DNA is TGTGCCAGCAGCTTATCTGGGGGACTAGCGATCTACAATGAGCAGTTCTTC.

The V call is TRBV9, the J call TRBJ2-7; D call uncertain. Trimming took 1 base from V and 3 from J, leaving 11 bases between them. CDR1 SGDLS and CDR2 YYNGEE come from the germline V gene. The CDR3 runs to 14 residues. Here the CDR3 reads CASSVSAAHYEQYF. CDR3 coding DNA: TGTGCCAGCAGCGTATCGGCGGCACACTACGAGCAGTACTTC.

This clonotype was seen repeatedly, ten times or more. The rearrangement links TRBV2 to TRBJ2-6; no reliable D call. Germline CDR1 reads SNHLY; CDR2 reads FYNNEI. This CDR3 has 17 amino acids. The germline V and J ends were trimmed by 1 base and 0 bases, with 10 bases remaining between them. This CDR3 reads CASSEGRLISGANVLTF. CDR3 coding DNA: TGTGCCAGCAGTGAAGGCCGACTTATCTCTGGGGCCAACGTCCTGACTTTC.

Many counts were recorded for this clonotype. The chain joins TRBV12-3 or TRBV12-4 to TRBJ1-6; D is ambiguous. Trimming removed 3 bases at V and 10 bases at J, with 10 bases between. This CDR3 comprises 13 residues. The CDR3 spells CASSFSAISPLHF. The CDR3 bases are TGTGCCAGCAGTTTCTCGGCGATCTCACCCCTCCACTTT.

This clonotype has a handful of counts. The chain is built from TRBV7-9 and TRBJ1-1, with 9 bases matching TRBD1. CDR3 length equals 13 residues. Losses at the gene ends were 5 bases for V and 6 bases for J; bases not matched to a gene: 4. The germline gives CDR1 SEHNR, CDR2 FQNEAQ (reference sequence). CDR3 in amino acids: CASSPQGAAEAFF. DNA for the CDR3: TGTGCCAGCAGCCCACAGGGGGCCGCTGAAGCTTTCTTT.

The chain joins TRBV29-1 to TRBJ2-5; 13 nucleotides align to TRBD2. This CDR3 contains 15 residues. CDR1 SQVTM and CDR2 ANQGSEA come from the germline V gene. With 6 bases clipped from V and 4 bases from J, the junction kept 8 bases outside the gene matches. CDR3 sequence reads: CSVTGTSGIGETQYF. For the CDR3, the DNA is TGCAGCGTGACGGGGACTAGCGGGATCGGAGAGACCCAGTACTTC.

This clonotype was detected many times. This chain connects TRBV20-1 to TRBJ2-4; 9 positions agree with TRBD2. J gave up 4 bases and V 5 bases, and 3 bases lay outside the gene matches. CDR1 is DFQATT, CDR2 SNEGSKA, per germline (reference sequence). The CDR3 runs 13 residues. CDR3 region: CSAEGLAKNIQYF. CDR3 bases: TGCAGTGCTGAAGGACTAGCGAAAAACATTCAGTACTTC.